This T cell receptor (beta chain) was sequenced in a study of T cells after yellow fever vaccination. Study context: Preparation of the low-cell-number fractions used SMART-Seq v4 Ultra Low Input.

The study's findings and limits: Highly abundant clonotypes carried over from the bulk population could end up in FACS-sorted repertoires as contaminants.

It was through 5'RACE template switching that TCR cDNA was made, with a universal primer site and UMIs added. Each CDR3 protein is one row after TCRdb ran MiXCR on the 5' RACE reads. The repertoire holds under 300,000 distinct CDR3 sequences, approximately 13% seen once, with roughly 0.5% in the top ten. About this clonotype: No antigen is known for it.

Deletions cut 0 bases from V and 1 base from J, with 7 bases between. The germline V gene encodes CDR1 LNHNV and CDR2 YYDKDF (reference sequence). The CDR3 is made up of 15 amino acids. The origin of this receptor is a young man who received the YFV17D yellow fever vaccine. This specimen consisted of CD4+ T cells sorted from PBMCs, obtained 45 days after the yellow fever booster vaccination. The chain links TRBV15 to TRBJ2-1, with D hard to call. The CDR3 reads CATSRDSSSYNEQFF. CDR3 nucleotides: TGTGCCACCAGCAGAGATAGTAGTTCCTACAATGAGCAGTTCTTC.